This T cell receptor (beta chain) originates from a study of shared clonotypes between healthy human individuals. Study-wide results and caveats: A handful of donors showed sharing of about 4.8% of naive CD4 clonotypes.

Roughly 27,000 T cell genomes, or around 200 ng DNA, went into the sorted-subset replicate PCRs. The repertoire was sequenced with immunoSEQ multiplex PCR; TCRdb's copy has only in-frame clones and lacks some. Of about 360,000 clones listed, more than 60% were seen once; the top ten hold under 11%. Per germline, CDR1 MNHEY and CDR2 SMNVEV (reference sequence). The CDR3 is 13 amino acids in total, end residues counted. The table lists this clone with a few counts. Its antigen is undetermined. A read error is likely, as this CDR3 ends without the conserved phenylalanine or tryptophan. The limits of the CDR3 on the DNA are not certain, so only TCRdb's listed CDR3 is given.

The receptor's source is a young man in good health. The rearrangement joins TRBV27 to TRBJ2-3; TRBD2, the table's D call, lacks a check against the DNA. Input material: memory CD4+ T cells sorted from blood. Noted subset: CD45RA-negative fraction. The CDR3 sequence is CATICETSGRETS.